The 17 T cell receptor beta chains reported below all come from one sample, sequenced in a study of blood T cell repertoires in COVID-19 (dated by TCRdb to the early 2020s). The library was produced with the immunoSEQ multiplex PCR assay. Drawn from immuneACCESS, this table holds only the in-frame rearrangements with V and J called that TCRdb kept. Clones are partly lost; checked studies trace under half to an unresolved V gene and leave the rest unexplained. This sample holds roughly 70,000 clones; roughly three quarters were observed only once. Under 25% of the sample lies in the top ten. Material for sequencing was peripheral blood. Every receptor here comes from a man between 70 and 80 years old with acute or convalescent COVID-19.

V gene TRBV7-8 combines with J gene TRBJ2-5; D may be TRBD2 (6 bases). The length of the CDR3 is 14 residues. Germline loops: CDR1 SGHVS, CDR2 FQNEAQ. V lost 1 base, J lost 5 bases, and 11 bases lay in between. The CDR3 bases are TGTGCCAGCAGCTTAGGGGAGGTTGGGGAGACCCAGTACTTC. It specifies CASSLGEVGETQYF.

The chain employs TRBV7-2 and TRBJ2-7, with a tentative D call TRBD2 (6 bases). The V gene lost 6 bases and the J gene lost 6 bases, with 18 bases spanning the gap. Per germline, CDR1 SGHTA and CDR2 FQGNSA. This CDR3 region has 14 residues. The CDR3 protein is CASRTLAGRTEQYF. The CDR3, as DNA: TGTGCCAGCAGAACCTTGGCGGGACGAACCGAGCAGTACTTC.

The rearrangement links TRBV13 to TRBJ2-1; TRBD1 matches at 8 bases. The CDR3 covers 16 residues. Per the germline V gene, CDR1 is PRHDT and CDR2 is FYEKMQ (reference sequence). V gave up 4 bases and J gave up 6 bases; unmatched junction bases: 11. CDR3 sequence reads: CASSSRRDRSVNEQFF. In nucleotides, the CDR3 is TGTGCCAGCAGCTCACGCCGGGACAGGAGTGTCAATGAGCAGTTCTTC.

This clone came up a few times. This rearrangement joins TRBV9 to TRBJ1-1; 7 nucleotides align to TRBD1. Per the germline V gene, CDR1 is SGDLS and CDR2 is YYNGEE. Losses at the gene ends were 2 bases for V and 3 bases for J; bases not matched to a gene: 4. CDR3 length equals 14 residues. Here the CDR3 DNA reads TGTGCCAGCAGCGTTTTCGACAGGGACACTGAAGCTTTCTTT. This encodes CASSVFDRDTEAFF.

This sequence joins TRBV7-2 and TRBJ2-1, with 13 bases that match TRBD2. V shed 6 bases and J 7 bases; nucleotides not matched to a gene: 6. Germline V gene sequence: CDR1 SGHTA, CDR2 FQGNSA. This CDR3 comprises 15 residues. The CDR3 spells CASRLAGGPGNEQFF. The DNA for the CDR3 is TGTGCCAGCAGACTAGCGGGAGGGCCAGGGAATGAGCAGTTCTTC.

This clone was seen a few times. This sample includes further DNA sequences coding for the same CDR3. The chain links TRBV10-3 to TRBJ2-7, with TRBD1 matching over 9 bases. The germline CDR1 and CDR2 sequences are ENHRY and SYGVKD. V dropped 5 bases and J dropped 3; count of bases not matched to a gene: 2. This CDR3 comprises 13 residues. As DNA, the CDR3 is TGTGCCATCAGTCCGGGACAGGGCTACGAGCAGTACTTC. Protein sequence: CAISPGQGYEQYF.

This clone was seen a few times. The chain employs TRBV7-8 and TRBJ2-7; D call uncertain. With 1 base removed from V and 1 base from J, the gap between germline ends came to 11 bases. Germline CDR1 reads SGHVS; CDR2 reads FQNEAQ. This CDR3 contains 15 residues. The CDR3 nucleotides read TGTGCCAGCAGCTTAGGTAATAGTCCTTCCTACGAGCAGTACTTC. Its translation is CASSLGNSPSYEQYF.

The chain recombines TRBV15 with TRBJ2-1, with D possibly matching TRBD1 (5 bases). V was shortened by 4 bases and J by 0 bases, with 10 bases between the two germline ends. This CDR3 spans 15 amino acids. The V gene's germline CDR1 is LNHNV and CDR2 YYDKDF (reference sequence). The CDR3 protein is CATSTRGSSYNEQFF. CDR3 DNA sequence: TGTGCCACCAGCACTAGGGGAAGCTCCTACAATGAGCAGTTCTTC.

As concerns this clone: A junction end diverges from the germline sequence, so it may reflect a read error. The gene calls are TRBV5-1 and TRBJ2-7, with no clear D. The length of the CDR3 is 14 residues. Per the germline V gene, CDR1 is SGHRS and CDR2 is YFSETQ. The CDR3 bases are TGCGCCAGCAGCTTGGAGAGGTTCACCTACAAGCAGTACTTC. Encoded protein: CASSLERFTYKQYF.

J is TRBJ1-1 and V is TRBV24-1; TRBD1 is a possible D gene (6 bases). Trimming took off 8 bases at V and 8 bases at J, with 17 bases between the two ends. Germline V CDR1 and CDR2: KGHDR, SFDVKD. The CDR3 consists of 13 residues. DNA for the CDR3: TGTGCCACCACAGAGGGGGATGGAGTCGAAGCTTTCTTT. Residues: CATTEGDGVEAFF.

This clone was counted between two and nine times. The rearrangement joins TRBV9 to TRBJ1-4; 7 nucleotides agree with TRBD1. The J segment lost 7 bases and the V segment lost 0 bases, leaving 6 bases of the junction unmatched. The CDR3 sequence is 15 residues long. From germline, CDR1 is SGDLS and CDR2 YYNGEE. CDR3 bases: TGTGCCAGCAGCGTAGGGGCAGGGACAGTTGAAAAACTGTTTTTT. As protein: CASSVGAGTVEKLFF.

This chain links TRBV4-2 with TRBJ2-7, with 7 positions matching TRBD2. From germline, CDR1 is LGHNA and CDR2 YNFKEQ. V shed 1 base and J 6 bases; nucleotides not matched to a gene: 9. The CDR3 totals 15 residues. CDR3 residues: CASSQGSAGEGEQYF. CDR3 coding DNA: TGTGCCAGCAGCCAAGGATCTGCGGGAGAAGGCGAGCAGTACTTC.

This clone was found once. The rearrangement links TRBV14 to TRBJ1-2, with no clear D. Trimming took 0 bases from V and 8 from J, leaving 16 bases between them. This CDR3 is 15 amino acids long. CDR1 is SGHDN and CDR2 is FVKESK in the germline V gene. CDR3: CASSQDRAGLGGYTF. CDR3 nucleotide sequence: TGTGCCAGCAGCCAAGATCGGGCGGGTCTGGGAGGCTACACCTTC.

This chain connects TRBV2 to TRBJ1-1, with D perhaps matching TRBD1 (5 bases). The V gene lost 3 bases and the J gene lost 5 bases, with 13 bases spanning the gap. The CDR3 has 14 residues. Germline V gene lookup returns CDR1 SNHLY and CDR2 FYNNEI. CDR3 protein: CASSDMRGGTEAFF. CDR3 in DNA: TGTGCCAGCAGTGACATGAGGGGAGGAACTGAAGCTTTCTTT.

The chain recombines TRBV9 with TRBJ1-1; TRBD1 might be the D (5 bases). CDR1 SGDLS and CDR2 YYNGEE come from the germline V gene. There are 15 residues in the CDR3. V dropped 0 bases and J dropped 4 bases, with 13 bases sitting between them. The CDR3 DNA is TGTGCCAGCAGCGTAGGTGGGGGGTCGGGCACTGAAGCTTTCTTT. As protein: CASSVGGGSGTEAFF.

The rearrangement joins TRBV24-1 to TRBJ2-5; D is perhaps TRBD2 (6 bases). Trimming removed 3 bases from V and 7 bases from J, with 14 bases in between. Germline CDR1 is KGHDR and CDR2 is SFDVKD. The CDR3 has 14 residues. The CDR3 reads CATSDGAGRGTQYF. The CDR3 DNA follows: TGTGCCACCAGTGATGGGGCCGGGCGGGGGACCCAGTACTTC.

This clone was detected only once. The rearrangement joins TRBV7-8 to TRBJ1-5, with 7 bases identical to TRBD1. V lost 5 bases to trimming and J lost 4 bases; unmatched junction nucleotides: 8. This CDR3 spans 15 amino acids. Per germline, CDR1 SGHVS and CDR2 FQNEAQ. The CDR3 loop is CASSAQGVGNQPQHF. The CDR3 coding sequence is TGTGCCAGCAGCGCCCAGGGGGTAGGGAATCAGCCCCAGCATTTT.